Each of the 20 T cell receptor beta chains below was sequenced from the same sample in a study of T cell responses to AZD1222 COVID-19 vaccine. Data came from immunoSEQ multiplex PCR; TCRdb stores just in-frame clones and leaves some out. The sample includes tens of thousands of clones, about 85% of them seen just once. The sequencing here drew on peripheral blood, taken on day 0 of AZD1222 vaccination. The source of these receptors is an adult in good health.

J is TRBJ1-5 and V is TRBV21-1; TRBD1, as called in the table, went unchecked against the DNA. TRBV21-1 corresponds to a pseudogene. The CDR3 runs to 14 residues. CDR3: CASPNRDFNQPQHF. CDR3 sequence (DNA): TGTGCCAGCCCCAACAGGGATTTCAATCAGCCCCAGCATTTT.

The V gene is TRBV9, the J gene TRBJ2-3; 10 positions agree with TRBD1. After removal of 6 bases from V and 4 bases from J, the junction contained 8 bases not matched to a gene. Germline V CDR1 and CDR2: SGDLS, YYNGEE. The CDR3 is 15 residues long. CDR3 residues: CASTNLGQGADTQYF. For the CDR3, the DNA is TGTGCCAGCACAAACCTCGGACAGGGGGCAGATACGCAGTATTTT.

The gene calls are TRBV6-2 or TRBV6-3 and TRBJ2-1; 10 bases align to TRBD2. The CDR3 has 14 residues. Trimming at V came to 5 bases and at J to 4 bases, leaving 2 bases not matched to a gene. Per the germline V gene, CDR1 is MNHEY and CDR2 is SVGEGT. The CDR3 DNA reads as TGTGCCAGCAGTCGACTAGCGGGTTACAATGAGCAGTTCTTC. Amino acids: CASSRLAGYNEQFF.

This clone was seen once. The chain couples TRBV7-9 to TRBJ2-7; the match to TRBD1 covers 8 bases. Trimming cost V 0 bases and J 1 base; bases outside gene matches: 11. The length of the CDR3 is 18 residues. Germline loops: CDR1 SEHNR, CDR2 FQNEAQ (reference sequence). CDR3 in DNA: TGTGCCAGCAGCTTAGCGTCTTGGACAGGGACCCCTTCCTACGAGCAGTACTTC. It translates to CASSLASWTGTPSYEQYF. Variable domain in full (rest from reference TRBV7-9 and TRBJ2-7): DTGVSQNPRHKITKRGQNVTFRCDPISEHNRLYWYRQTLGQGPEFLTYFQNEAQLEKSRLLSDRFSAERPKGSFSTLEIQRTEQGDSAMYLCASSLASWTGTPSYEQYFGPGTRLTVT.

CDR3 DNA sequence: TGTGCCAGTAGTATCGGGACGGCAATTTATGGCTACACCTTC. Residues: CASSIGTAIYGYTF. The chain carries TRBV19 and TRBJ1-2; D possibly corresponds to TRBD1 (5 bases). Germline lookup yields CDR1 LNHDA and CDR2 SQIVND (reference sequence). V dropped 3 bases and J dropped 5 bases, with 13 bases sitting between them. The length of the CDR3 is 14 residues.

The chain employs TRBV11-2 and TRBJ1-6, with D possibly being TRBD1 (6 bases). This CDR3 region has 17 residues. V was clipped by 0 bases and J by 8 bases, with 17 bases between them. Germline CDR1 is SGHAT and CDR2 is FQNNGV. CDR3 nucleotide sequence: TGTGCCAGCAGCTTAGATGTTTTAGACAGGCGCTATTCACCCCTCCACTTT. Translating it yields CASSLDVLDRRYSPLHF.

This sequence joins TRBV5-6 and TRBJ1-3; D remains unclear. The V end lost 0 bases, the J end lost 4 bases, and 11 bases lay between the germline ends. The germline gives CDR1 SGHDT, CDR2 YYEEEE. There are 15 residues in the CDR3. CDR3: CASSLGSGLGNTIYF. For the CDR3, the DNA is TGTGCCAGCAGCTTGGGGTCCGGGTTGGGAAACACCATATATTTT.

This sequence joins TRBV10-3 and TRBJ2-7; 7 bases map to TRBD2. The CDR3 runs to 15 residues. J lost 0 bases, V lost 7 bases, and 9 bases had no gene match. The V gene's germline CDR1 is ENHRY and CDR2 SYGVKD. As DNA, the CDR3 is TGTGCCATCAAGTCTGGACTAGGGACCTCCTACGAGCAGTACTTC. It yields the protein CAIKSGLGTSYEQYF.

In DNA form, the CDR3 reads TGTGCCAGCAGTTTATTTTCGCCGGAGAACACTGAAGCTTTCTTT. Protein sequence: CASSLFSPENTEAFF. The chain has TRBV28 and TRBJ1-1; D is unclear. V lost 1 base and J 1 base, leaving 10 bases between the germline ends. The CDR3 extends over 15 amino acids. CDR1 is MDHEN, CDR2 SYDVKM, per germline.

The chain uses TRBV9 and TRBJ2-1; no definite D call. Trimming removed 3 bases from V and 3 bases from J, with 13 bases in between. The germline CDR1 and CDR2 sequences are SGDLS and YYNGEE. CDR3 length: 15 residues. The CDR3 reads CASSGLLGLYNEQFF. Written as DNA, the CDR3 is TGTGCCAGCAGCGGTTTGCTGGGTCTCTACAATGAGCAGTTCTTC.

The rearrangement links TRBV7-6 to TRBJ1-6, with D tentatively TRBD1 (5 bases). The CDR3 has 14 amino acids. Germline CDR1 and CDR2: SGHVS and FNYEAQ. The ends were cut back, 1 base at V and 10 bases at J, with 11 bases in the middle. The CDR3 DNA follows: TGTGCCAGCAGCTTAGGGGGGATTGGGTCACCCCTCCACTTT. Translating gives CASSLGGIGSPLHF. The complete variable domain, with remaining parts taken from reference TRBV7-6 and TRBJ1-6, reads GAGVSQSPRYKVTKRGQDVALRCDPISGHVSLYWYRQALGQGPEFLTYFNYEAQQDKSGLPNDRFSAERPEGSISTLTIQRTEQRDSAMYRCASSLGGIGSPLHFGNGTRLTVT.

The V and J genes are TRBV21-1 and TRBJ1-2. TRBV21-1 represents a pseudogene. The CDR3 extends over 13 amino acids. The CDR3 loop reads CASKGSLGYGYTF. The DNA of the CDR3 is TGTGCCAGCAAGGGGAGCCTGGGTTATGGCTACACCTTC.

The J gene is TRBJ1-2, the V gene TRBV5-8, with no clear D. The CDR3 covers 13 residues. The germline gives CDR1 SGHTS, CDR2 YDEGEE. Trimming pared 3 bases from V and 7 bases from J, leaving 13 bases between. DNA for the CDR3: TGTGCCAGCAGCTCCCTCGATGGTGGTGGCTACACCTTC. This sequence encodes CASSSLDGGGYTF.

The sample holds one count of this clone. The V call is TRBV28, the J call TRBJ2-7; 8 nucleotides agree with TRBD1. From germline, CDR1 is MDHEN and CDR2 SYDVKM. The CDR3 has 17 residues. Losses at the gene ends were 6 bases for V and 1 base for J; bases not matched to a gene: 14. The CDR3 spells CASSPGTGLLISYEQYF. The CDR3 nucleotides are TGTGCCAGCAGCCCCGGGACAGGATTATTGATTTCCTACGAGCAGTACTTC.

The chain recombines TRBV18 with TRBJ1-1; tentatively, D is TRBD1 (6 bases). V lost 6 bases, J lost 1 base, and 15 bases lay in between. The CDR3 has 15 residues. Germline V gene sequence: CDR1 KGHSH, CDR2 LQKENI. The CDR3 DNA reads TGTGCCAGCTCCCCTGATCTGGGGGCGAACACTGAAGCTTTCTTT. Encoded protein: CASSPDLGANTEAFF. Complete variable domain (other parts from reference TRBV18 and TRBJ1-1): NAGVMQNPRHLVRRRGQEARLRCSPMKGHSHVYWYRQLPEEGLKFMVYLQKENIIDESGMPKERFSAEFPKEGPSILRIQQVVRGDSAAYFCASSPDLGANTEAFFGQGTRLTVV.

The J gene is TRBJ2-7, the V gene TRBV30, with D uncertain. The CDR3 has 11 residues. V was shortened by 5 bases and J by 2 bases, with 7 bases between the two germline ends. Germline V gene data show CDR1 as GTSNPN and CDR2 as SVGIG (reference sequence). In DNA, the CDR3 is TGTGCCTGGGCGGAGACCTACGAGCAGTACTTC. Its protein is CAWAETYEQYF.

The chain recombines TRBV30 with TRBJ2-5; 12 bases are shared with TRBD2. The CDR3 length is 16 residues. Germline V gene sequence: CDR1 GTSNPN, CDR2 SVGIG (reference sequence). The trim removed 0 bases at V and 2 bases at J, leaving 4 bases unmatched. This CDR3 reads CAWSVLAGGVQETQYF. The CDR3 bases are TGTGCCTGGAGTGTACTAGCGGGGGGAGTACAAGAGACCCAGTACTTC.

The chain has TRBV19 and TRBJ2-1; TRBD2 matches at 7 bases. The CDR3 consists of 17 residues. With V trimmed by 4 bases and J by 1 base, 10 bases remained unmatched. Per germline, CDR1 LNHDA and CDR2 SQIVND (reference sequence). This chain's CDR3 is CASSRGKLALSYNEQFF. The CDR3 coding sequence is TGTGCCAGTAGTAGGGGGAAACTAGCGTTATCCTACAATGAGCAGTTCTTC.

This sequence joins TRBV27 and TRBJ1-3; 7 bases agree with TRBD1. CDR1 MNHEY and CDR2 SMNVEV come from the germline V gene (reference sequence). The CDR3 extends over 14 amino acids. Unmatched junction bases numbered 5, after V lost 6 bases and J lost 3 bases. The CDR3 coding sequence is TGTGCCAGCAGGAGACAGGGTGGTGGAAACACCATATATTTT. This sequence encodes CASRRQGGGNTIYF.

The V gene is TRBV19, the J gene TRBJ1-2; the D is unclear. V lost 4 bases to trimming and J lost 6 bases, with 15 bases between them. Germline CDR1 and CDR2: LNHDA and SQIVND (reference sequence). The CDR3 is 14 amino acids. CDR3 protein: CASSTPPPGHGYTF. The DNA for the CDR3 is TGTGCCAGTAGTACCCCGCCCCCCGGGCATGGCTACACCTTC.